These 30 T cell receptor beta chains came from one sample sequenced in a study of cytomegalovirus exposure and HLA in healthy donors. Libraries were prepared by immunoSEQ multiplex PCR; TCRdb keeps only in-frame clonotypes and omits some of them. Here the sample spans roughly 250,000 clones, 80% to 90% being singletons. Sequencing was performed on PBMCs. All receptors derive from a man aged 18 to 30 in good health and CMV-seronegative.

The CDR3 loop is CASSSSPSGAEQYF. In DNA form, the CDR3 reads TGTGCCAGCAGCTCCTCTCCGAGTGGGGCCGAGCAGTACTTC. This chain connects TRBV7-9 to TRBJ2-7, with D maybe TRBD1 (5 bases). V lost 4 bases and J 6 bases, leaving 16 bases between the germline ends. Germline values: CDR1 SEHNR, CDR2 FQNEAQ (reference sequence). The CDR3 is 14 residues long.

This rearrangement joins TRBV25-1 to TRBJ1-3; no clear D. In germline, CDR1 is MGHDK, CDR2 SYGVNS. The CDR3 spans 11 residues. V lost 9 bases and J lost 3, with 6 bases in between. CDR3 DNA sequence: TGTGCCAGAGAGGGTGGAAACACCATATATTTT. This gives the protein CAREGGNTIYF.

This chain uses TRBV28 with TRBJ1-6; 8 bases match TRBD1. Trimming removed 7 bases from V and 0 bases from J; junction bases left unmatched: 8. The CDR3 covers 17 residues. Germline-derived CDR1 and CDR2 are MDHEN and SYDVKM. For the CDR3, the DNA is TGTGCCAGCATCGGACAGGGATTTAGCTCCTATAATTCACCCCTCCACTTT. Translation: CASIGQGFSSYNSPLHF.

The count of this clone is one. This chain connects TRBV4-3 to TRBJ1-3; D unresolved. Germline V gene lookup returns CDR1 LGHNA and CDR2 YSLEER. This CDR3 is built from 16 residues. V lost 1 base to trimming and J lost 0 bases, with 10 bases between them. The CDR3 coding sequence is TGCGCCAGCAGCCAAGCCGCTACTCACTCTGGAAACACCATATATTTT. Translating gives CASSQAATHSGNTIYF.

V and J are TRBV4-3 and TRBJ2-1; perhaps TRBD2 as D (7 bases). CDR1 LGHNA and CDR2 YSLEER come from the germline V gene. V was clipped by 0 bases and J by 10 bases, with 16 bases between them. The CDR3 runs to 15 residues. In DNA, the CDR3 is TGCGCCAGCAGCCAAGAGTTTTTCGGGGGGCGGGAGCAGTTCTTC. Protein: CASSQEFFGGREQFF.

This chain joins TRBV29-1 and TRBJ1-1, with D unclear. The CDR3 covers 13 residues. Trimming took 6 bases from V and 0 from J, leaving 11 bases between them. The germline CDR1 and CDR2 sequences are SQVTM and ANQGSEA. The CDR3 loop reads CSVRTGMNTEAFF. In nucleotides, the CDR3 is TGCAGCGTCCGGACGGGGATGAACACTGAAGCTTTCTTT.

The chain couples TRBV4-3 to TRBJ2-2, with D uncertain. The V and J ends lost 2 bases and 8 bases respectively, with 3 bases between them. The CDR3 extends over 11 amino acids. CDR1 and CDR2 (germline): LGHNA, YSLEER. The CDR3 DNA reads TGCGCCAGCAGCCAATCTGGGGAGCTGTTTTTT. This gives the protein CASSQSGELFF.

The chain joins TRBV18 to TRBJ1-1; unclear D gene. In germline, CDR1 is KGHSH, CDR2 LQKENI. Trimming pared 8 bases from V and 1 base from J, leaving 11 bases between. The CDR3 runs to 13 residues. The CDR3 DNA sequence: TGTGCCAGCCTCTTGCGGGCGAACACTGAAGCTTTCTTT. Protein product: CASLLRANTEAFF.

The rearrangement links TRBV9 to TRBJ1-2; D uncertain. The germline V and J ends were trimmed by 0 bases and 2 bases, with 5 bases remaining between them. CDR3 length equals 13 residues. Germline values: CDR1 SGDLS, CDR2 YYNGEE. CDR3: CASSVDWNYGYTF. The CDR3 coding sequence is TGTGCCAGCAGCGTAGACTGGAACTATGGCTACACCTTC.

The chain links TRBV6-6 to TRBJ1-1; TRBD1 matches at 7 bases. The CDR3 is 12 residues long. V lost 6 bases, J lost 6 bases, and 4 bases stayed unmatched. Germline V lookup: CDR1 MNHNY, CDR2 SVGAGI (reference sequence). The CDR3 DNA is TGTGCCAGCAGAACAGGGGAAGCTGAAGCTTTCTTT. This gives the protein CASRTGEAEAFF.

This chain joins TRBV6-5 and TRBJ2-7; D is ambiguous. V was clipped by 0 bases and J by 4 bases, with 13 bases between them. The germline gives CDR1 MNHEY, CDR2 SVGAGI. The CDR3 runs to 15 residues. The DNA of the CDR3 is TGTGCCAGCAGTTACTCGGCGGCTCCGCGGTACGAGCAGTACTTC. Encoded protein: CASSYSAAPRYEQYF.

This clone showed up just a few times. The sample holds other DNA sequences that translate to the same CDR3. The chain employs TRBV9 and TRBJ2-2, with unresolved D. Trimming cost V 3 bases and J 5 bases, with 11 bases left between them. The CDR3 length is 14 residues. Germline CDR1 reads SGDLS; CDR2 reads YYNGEE. CDR3 in DNA: TGTGCCAGCAGCGGCCTGGTCGGGACCGGGGAGCTGTTTTTT. Protein product: CASSGLVGTGELFF. The full variable domain, rest sourced from reference TRBV9 and TRBJ2-2, is DSGVTQTPKHLITATGQRVTLRCSPRSGDLSVYWYQQSLDQGLQFLIQYYNGEERAKGNILERFSAQQFPDLHSELNLSSLELGDSALYFCASSGLVGTGELFFGEGSRLTVL.

The CDR3 loop is CASSGSGGATGELFF. CDR3 in DNA: TGTGCCAGCAGTGGGTCCGGTGGGGCCACCGGGGAGCTGTTTTTT. The gene calls are TRBV25-1 and TRBJ2-2; D might be TRBD1 (5 bases). The CDR3 has 15 residues. Germline CDR1 and CDR2: MGHDK and SYGVNS. The V end lost 4 bases, the J end lost 4 bases, and 13 bases lay between the germline ends.

The chain links TRBV9 to TRBJ2-3; 11 bases are a match to TRBD2. The V gene's germline CDR1 is SGDLS and CDR2 YYNGEE. Trimming removed 2 bases from V and 6 bases from J; junction bases left unmatched: 11. This CDR3 contains 17 residues. The CDR3 spells CASSVSSGLAEWDTQYF. In DNA form, the CDR3 reads TGTGCCAGCAGCGTCAGTTCGGGACTAGCGGAGTGGGATACGCAGTATTTT.

The chain uses TRBV6-5 and TRBJ2-3; 7 positions agree with TRBD2. J gave up 4 bases and V 2 bases, and 6 bases lay outside the gene matches. Germline-derived CDR1 and CDR2 are MNHEY and SVGAGI. The CDR3 consists of 15 residues. DNA for the CDR3: TGTGCCAGCAGTTACCACGGGGGGAGGGCAGATACGCAGTATTTT. Translating it yields CASSYHGGRADTQYF.

A single count supports this clone. In nucleotides, the CDR3 is TGTGCCAGCAGTGAACAGGGGGCGTCCACTGAAGCTTTCTTT. Amino acid sequence: CASSEQGASTEAFF. J is TRBJ1-1 and V is TRBV6-1, with 8 bases that match TRBD1. Losses at the gene ends were 2 bases for V and 4 bases for J; bases not matched to a gene: 3. There are 14 residues in the CDR3. Germline V CDR1 and CDR2: MNHNS, SASEGT.

In this sample, this clone turned up a few times. The chain links TRBV7-7 to TRBJ2-1; 7 positions agree with TRBD1. The CDR3 covers 11 residues. The V gene's germline CDR1 is SSHAT and CDR2 FNYEAQ (reference sequence). The CDR3 nucleotides read TGTGCTACAGGGGCTTACAATGAGCAGTTCTTC. Residues: CATGAYNEQFF.

CDR3 residues: CASSPRGRTPVMGYTF. The CDR3 bases are TGTGCCAGCAGCCCCCGAGGTCGGACTCCTGTTATGGGCTACACCTTC. The V and J genes are TRBV5-4 and TRBJ1-2; D is unclear. V was shortened by 4 bases and J by 8 bases, with 24 bases between the two germline ends. Germline V gene data show CDR1 as SGHNT and CDR2 as YYREEE (reference sequence). The length of the CDR3 is 16 residues.

This clone was seen once. The V call is TRBV4-1, the J call TRBJ2-7, with D perhaps matching TRBD2 (6 bases). Germline CDR1 reads MGHRA; CDR2 reads YSYEKL. CDR3 length: 17 amino acids. The V gene lost 0 bases and the J gene lost 3 bases, with 18 bases spanning the gap. CDR3 in amino acids: CASSQDPGPEGYYEQYF. DNA for the CDR3: TGCGCCAGCAGCCAAGATCCGGGCCCGGAGGGCTACTACGAGCAGTACTTC.

This clone was seen once. The rearrangement links TRBV2 to TRBJ1-6; tentatively, D is TRBD1 (6 bases). The CDR3 totals 13 residues. V gave up 8 bases and J gave up 7 bases, with 12 bases separating them. Germline values: CDR1 SNHLY, CDR2 FYNNEI. CDR3 in amino acids: CASGRDTNSPLHF. DNA for the CDR3: TGTGCCAGCGGCCGGGACACAAATTCACCCCTCCACTTT.

This clone was seen a handful of times. The chain joins TRBV6-5 to TRBJ1-2; 8 bases map to TRBD1. Trimming cost V 0 bases and J 7 bases; bases outside gene matches: 4. Germline-derived CDR1 and CDR2 are MNHEY and SVGAGI. CDR3 length equals 14 residues. The CDR3 DNA sequence: TGTGCCAGCAGTTACTCGGACAGGGTGACTGGCTACACCTTC. This codes for CASSYSDRVTGYTF.

The V call is TRBV5-6, the J call TRBJ2-5; 8 nucleotides line up with TRBD1. In germline, CDR1 is SGHDT, CDR2 YYEEEE. The CDR3 is 14 amino acids. J lost 2 bases, V lost 4 bases, and 4 bases had no gene match. The CDR3 DNA follows: TGTGCCAGCAGCCTCGGGACAGGACAAGAGACCCAGTACTTC. Translated: CASSLGTGQETQYF.

The CDR3 DNA is TGCGCCAGCAGCCAAGGGAAGCGACAGGGGATGCGGGACGAGCAGTACTTC. The encoded protein is CASSQGKRQGMRDEQYF. The chain couples TRBV4-1 to TRBJ2-7; TRBD1 aligns across 8 bases. Trimming at V came to 1 base and at J to 5 bases, leaving 13 bases not matched to a gene. There are 17 residues in the CDR3. Germline loops: CDR1 MGHRA, CDR2 YSYEKL.

V usage is TRBV28 and J usage is TRBJ1-5; 8 bases align to TRBD1. Germline V lookup: CDR1 MDHEN, CDR2 SYDVKM. The CDR3 consists of 14 residues. Losses at the gene ends were 1 base for V and 6 bases for J; bases not matched to a gene: 2. CDR3 sequence (DNA): TGTGCCAGCAGTTTATCAGGGGGCGTTCAGCCCCAGCATTTT. This encodes CASSLSGGVQPQHF.

The chain combines TRBV4-3 with TRBJ1-1; TRBD1 matches 7 bases. Germline CDR1 and CDR2: LGHNA and YSLEER. Trimming took 0 bases from V and 5 from J; bases not matched to a gene: 6. The CDR3 has 15 amino acids. CDR3 nucleotide sequence: TGCGCCAGCAGCCAAGAGTTCAGGGGGGTGACTGAAGCTTTCTTT. It is translated as CASSQEFRGVTEAFF.

In its sample, this clone was seen once. The V and J genes are TRBV2 and TRBJ2-6, with D unresolved. The CDR3 length is 14 residues. Trimming cost V 6 bases and J 1 base, with 7 bases left between them. CDR1 and CDR2 (germline): SNHLY, FYNNEI. The CDR3 nucleotides read TGTGCCAGCAGACAATCGTCTGGGGCCAACGTCCTGACTTTC. Translation gives CASRQSSGANVLTF.

The chain links TRBV14 to TRBJ1-2; the D is unclear. V was clipped by 4 bases and J by 2 bases, with 17 bases between them. This CDR3 is built from 16 residues. Germline V CDR1 and CDR2: SGHDN, FVKESK. CDR3 amino acids: CASSRNREPGNYGYTF. CDR3 in DNA: TGTGCCAGCAGCCGAAATCGGGAGCCTGGGAACTATGGCTACACCTTC.

This rearrangement joins TRBV11-2 to TRBJ1-6, with 9 bases fitting TRBD1. Per germline, CDR1 SGHAT and CDR2 FQNNGV. J gave up 8 bases and V 5 bases, and 4 bases lay outside the gene matches. The CDR3 has 14 amino acids. CDR3 region: CASSARQGDSPLHF. CDR3 nucleotides: TGTGCCAGCAGCGCCCGACAGGGGGATTCACCCCTCCACTTT.

The chain uses TRBV4-3 and TRBJ2-7; D unclear. CDR3 length equals 12 residues. The ends were cut back, 3 bases at V and 6 bases at J, with 9 bases in the middle. Germline CDR1 and CDR2: LGHNA and YSLEER. The CDR3 region is CASSHTVGEQYF. CDR3 bases: TGCGCCAGCAGCCATACAGTGGGCGAGCAGTACTTC.

The gene calls are TRBV11-2 and TRBJ1-1; D gene uncertain. V lost 3 bases to trimming and J lost 1 base, with 9 bases between them. This CDR3 is built from 14 residues. Germline V lookup: CDR1 SGHAT, CDR2 FQNNGV. The CDR3 here is CASSLSLENTEAFF. For the CDR3, the DNA is TGTGCCAGCAGCTTGAGCCTTGAGAACACTGAAGCTTTCTTT.